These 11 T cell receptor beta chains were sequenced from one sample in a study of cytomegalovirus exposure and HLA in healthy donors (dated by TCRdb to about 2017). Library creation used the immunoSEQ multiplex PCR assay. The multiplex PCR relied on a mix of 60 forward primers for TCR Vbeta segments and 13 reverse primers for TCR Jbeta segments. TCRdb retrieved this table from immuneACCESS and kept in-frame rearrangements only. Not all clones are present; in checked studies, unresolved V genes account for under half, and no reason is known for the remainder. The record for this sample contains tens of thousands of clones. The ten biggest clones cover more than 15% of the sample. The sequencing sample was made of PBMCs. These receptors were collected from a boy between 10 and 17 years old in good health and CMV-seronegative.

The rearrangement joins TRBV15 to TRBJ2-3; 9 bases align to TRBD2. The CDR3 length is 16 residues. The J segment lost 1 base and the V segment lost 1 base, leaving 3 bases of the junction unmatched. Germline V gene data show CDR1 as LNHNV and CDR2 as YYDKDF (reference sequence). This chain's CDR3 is CATSRGAGGRTDTQYF. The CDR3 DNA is TGTGCCACCAGCAGAGGGGCGGGAGGGCGCACAGATACGCAGTATTTT. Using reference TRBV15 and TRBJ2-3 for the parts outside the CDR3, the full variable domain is DAMVIQNPRYQVTQFGKPVTLSCSQTLNHNVMYWYQQKSSQAPKLLFHYYDKDFNNEADTPDNFQSRRPNTSFCFLDIRSPGLGDTAMYLCATSRGAGGRTDTQYFGPGTRLTVL.

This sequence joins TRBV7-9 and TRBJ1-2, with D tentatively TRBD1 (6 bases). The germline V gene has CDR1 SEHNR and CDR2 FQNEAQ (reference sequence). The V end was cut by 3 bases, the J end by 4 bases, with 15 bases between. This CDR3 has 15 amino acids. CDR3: CASSFSTGSLYGYTF. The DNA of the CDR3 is TGTGCCAGCAGCTTTTCAACAGGGTCCCTCTATGGCTACACCTTC. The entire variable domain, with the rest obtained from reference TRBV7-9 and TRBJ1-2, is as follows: DTGVSQNPRHKITKRGQNVTFRCDPISEHNRLYWYRQTLGQGPEFLTYFQNEAQLEKSRLLSDRFSAERPKGSFSTLEIQRTEQGDSAMYLCASSFSTGSLYGYTFGSGTRLTVV.

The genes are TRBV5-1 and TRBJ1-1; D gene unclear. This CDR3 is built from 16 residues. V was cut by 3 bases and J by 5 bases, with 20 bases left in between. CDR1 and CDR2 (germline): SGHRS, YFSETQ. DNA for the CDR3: TGCGCCAGCAGCTCACCGAGGGCAGGCGGAGGGACTGAAGCTTTCTTT. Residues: CASSSPRAGGGTEAFF.

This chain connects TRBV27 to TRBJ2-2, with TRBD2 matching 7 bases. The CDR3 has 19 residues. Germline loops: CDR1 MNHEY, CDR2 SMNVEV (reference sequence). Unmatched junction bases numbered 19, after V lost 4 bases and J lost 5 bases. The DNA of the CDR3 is TGTGCCAGCAGTTCCTTATATGCCCGCGGGGGACTACTAACCGGGGAGCTGTTTTTT. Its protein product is CASSSLYARGGLLTGELFF.

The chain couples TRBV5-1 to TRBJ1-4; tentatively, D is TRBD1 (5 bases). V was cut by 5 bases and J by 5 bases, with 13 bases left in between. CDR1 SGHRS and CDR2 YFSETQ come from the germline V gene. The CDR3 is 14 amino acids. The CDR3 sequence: CASRIQGSNEKLFF. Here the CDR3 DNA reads TGCGCCAGCAGGATCCAGGGTTCAAATGAAAAACTGTTTTTT.

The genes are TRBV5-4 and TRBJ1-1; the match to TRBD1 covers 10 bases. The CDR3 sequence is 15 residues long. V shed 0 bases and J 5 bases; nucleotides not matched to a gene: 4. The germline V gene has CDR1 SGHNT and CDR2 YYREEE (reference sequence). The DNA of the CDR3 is TGTGCCAGCAGCTTGGCGGGACAGGGGAGGACTGAAGCTTTCTTT. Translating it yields CASSLAGQGRTEAFF. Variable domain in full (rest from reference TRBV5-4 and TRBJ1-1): ETGVTQSPTHLIKTRGQQVTLRCSSQSGHNTVSWYQQALGQGPQFIFQYYREEENGRGNFPPRFSGLQFPNYSSELNVNALELDDSALYLCASSLAGQGRTEAFFGQGTRLTVV.

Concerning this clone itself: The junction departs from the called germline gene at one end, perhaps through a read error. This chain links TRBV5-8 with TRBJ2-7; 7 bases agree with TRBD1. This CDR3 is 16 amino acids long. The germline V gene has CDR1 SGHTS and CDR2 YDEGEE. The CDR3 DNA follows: TGTGCCAGCAGTTTGGGCCGGACAGGCGATCCCTACGAGCAGTACTTC. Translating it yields CASSLGRTGDPYEQYF.

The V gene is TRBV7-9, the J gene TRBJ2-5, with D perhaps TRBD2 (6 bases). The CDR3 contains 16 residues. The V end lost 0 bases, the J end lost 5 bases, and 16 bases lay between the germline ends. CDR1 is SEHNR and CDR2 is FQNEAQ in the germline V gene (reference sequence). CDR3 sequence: CASSLARDLGPETQYF. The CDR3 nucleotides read TGTGCCAGCAGCTTAGCCCGGGACTTAGGGCCGGAGACCCAGTACTTC.

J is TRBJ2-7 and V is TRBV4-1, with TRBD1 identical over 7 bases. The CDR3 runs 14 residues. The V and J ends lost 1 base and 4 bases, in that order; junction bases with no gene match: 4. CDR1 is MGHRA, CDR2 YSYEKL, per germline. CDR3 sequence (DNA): TGCGCCAGCAGCCAAGCCGGGACAGTATACGAGCAGTACTTC. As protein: CASSQAGTVYEQYF.

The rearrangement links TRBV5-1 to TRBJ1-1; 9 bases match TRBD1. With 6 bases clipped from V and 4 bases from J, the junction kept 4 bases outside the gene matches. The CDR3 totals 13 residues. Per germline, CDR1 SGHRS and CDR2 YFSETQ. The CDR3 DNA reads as TGCGCCAGCAACCTACAGGGGGCCACTGAAGCTTTCTTT. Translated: CASNLQGATEAFF.

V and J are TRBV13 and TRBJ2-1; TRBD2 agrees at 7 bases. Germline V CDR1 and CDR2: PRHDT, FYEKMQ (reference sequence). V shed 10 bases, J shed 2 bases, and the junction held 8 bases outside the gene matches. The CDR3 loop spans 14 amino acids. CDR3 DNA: TGTGCCACTGCCGGGCTAGCGGCCTACAATGAGCAGTTCTTC. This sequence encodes CATAGLAAYNEQFF.